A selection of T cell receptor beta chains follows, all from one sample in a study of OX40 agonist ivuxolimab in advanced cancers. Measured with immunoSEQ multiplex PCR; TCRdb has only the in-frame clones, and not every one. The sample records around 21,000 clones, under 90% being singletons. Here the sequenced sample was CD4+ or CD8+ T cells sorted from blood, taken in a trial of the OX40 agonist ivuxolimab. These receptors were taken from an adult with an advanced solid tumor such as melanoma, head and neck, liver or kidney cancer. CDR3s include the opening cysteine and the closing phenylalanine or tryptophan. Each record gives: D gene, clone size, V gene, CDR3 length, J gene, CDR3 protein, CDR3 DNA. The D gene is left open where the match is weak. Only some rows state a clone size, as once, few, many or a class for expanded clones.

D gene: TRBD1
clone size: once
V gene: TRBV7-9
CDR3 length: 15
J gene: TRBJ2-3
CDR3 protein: CASSGAGTGTDTQYF
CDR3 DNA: TGTGCCAGCAGCGGGGCCGGGACAGGGACAGATACGCAGTATTTT

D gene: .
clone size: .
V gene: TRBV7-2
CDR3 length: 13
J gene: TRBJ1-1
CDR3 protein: CASSLSRGAEAFF
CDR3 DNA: TGTGCCAGCAGCTTAAGTCGGGGCGCTGAAGCTTTCTTT

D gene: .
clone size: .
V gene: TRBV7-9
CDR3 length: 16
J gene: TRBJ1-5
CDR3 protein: CASSPSDWGESQPQHF
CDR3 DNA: TGTGCCAGCAGTCCCTCGGACTGGGGAGAGAGTCAGCCCCAGCATTTT

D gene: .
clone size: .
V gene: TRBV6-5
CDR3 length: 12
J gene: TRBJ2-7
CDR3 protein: CASRGPEYEQYF
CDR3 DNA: TGTGCCAGCAGGGGACCTGAATACGAGCAGTACTTC

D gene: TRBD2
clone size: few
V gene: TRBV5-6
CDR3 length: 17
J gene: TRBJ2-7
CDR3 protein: CASSLNSGGAVTYEQYF
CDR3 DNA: TGTGCCAGCAGCTTGAATTCCGGGGGGGCGGTCACCTACGAGCAGTACTTC

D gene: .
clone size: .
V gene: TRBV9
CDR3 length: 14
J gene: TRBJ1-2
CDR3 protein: CASSVVRRNYGYTF
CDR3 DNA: TGTGCCAGCAGCGTAGTCAGGCGGAACTATGGCTACACCTTC

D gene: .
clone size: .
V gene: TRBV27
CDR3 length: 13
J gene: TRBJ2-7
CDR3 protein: CASSLQGYYEQYF
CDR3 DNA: TGTGCCAGCAGTTTACAGGGATACTACGAGCAGTACTTC

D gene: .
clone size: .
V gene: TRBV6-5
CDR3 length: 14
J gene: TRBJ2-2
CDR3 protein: CASSYWQVGGELFF
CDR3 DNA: TGTGCCAGCAGTTACTGGCAGGTTGGCGGGGAGCTGTTTTTT

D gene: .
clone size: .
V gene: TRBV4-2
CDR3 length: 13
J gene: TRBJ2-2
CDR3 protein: CASSQGFAGELFF
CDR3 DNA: TGTGCCAGCAGCCAAGGTTTCGCCGGGGAGCTGTTTTTT

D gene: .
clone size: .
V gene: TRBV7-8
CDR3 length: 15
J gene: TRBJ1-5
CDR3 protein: CASSLDQGRWQPQHF
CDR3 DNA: TGTGCCAGCAGCTTAGACCAGGGTCGGTGGCAGCCCCAGCATTTT

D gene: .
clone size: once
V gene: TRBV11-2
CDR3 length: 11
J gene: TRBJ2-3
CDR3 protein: CASSLGGLWYF
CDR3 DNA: TGTGCCAGCAGCTTAGGAGGACTATGGTATTTT

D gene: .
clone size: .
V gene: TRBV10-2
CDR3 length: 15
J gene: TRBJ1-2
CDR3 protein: CASSETGLINYGYTF
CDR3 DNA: TGCGCCAGCAGTGAGACAGGCCTTATTAACTATGGCTACACCTTC

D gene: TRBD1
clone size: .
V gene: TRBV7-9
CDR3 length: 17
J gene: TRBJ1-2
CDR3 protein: CASSLGGTGGPNYGYTF
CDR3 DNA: TGTGCCAGCAGCTTAGGGGGGACAGGGGGACCTAACTATGGCTACACCTTC

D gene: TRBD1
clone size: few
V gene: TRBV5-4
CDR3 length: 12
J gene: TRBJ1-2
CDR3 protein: CASSKGTDGYTF
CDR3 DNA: TGTGCCAGCAGCAAAGGGACAGACGGCTACACCTTC

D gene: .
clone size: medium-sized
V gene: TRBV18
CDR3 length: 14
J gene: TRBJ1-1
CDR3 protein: CASSVDSQAVVAFF
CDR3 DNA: TGTGCCAGCTCTGTGGACAGTCAGGCAGTTGTAGCTTTCTTT

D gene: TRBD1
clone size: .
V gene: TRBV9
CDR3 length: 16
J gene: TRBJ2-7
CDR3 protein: CASSPGTVKGSYEQYF
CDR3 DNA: TGTGCCAGCAGCCCAGGGACAGTCAAGGGCTCCTACGAGCAGTACTTC

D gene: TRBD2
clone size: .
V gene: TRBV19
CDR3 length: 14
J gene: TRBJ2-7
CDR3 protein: CASSIPAGVNEQYF
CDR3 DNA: TGTGCCAGTAGTATACCAGCGGGGGTGAACGAGCAGTACTTC

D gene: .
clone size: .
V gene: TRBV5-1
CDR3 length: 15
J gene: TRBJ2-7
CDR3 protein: CASSSKQGLVHEQYF
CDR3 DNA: TGCGCCAGCAGCTCGAAACAGGGACTTGTGCACGAGCAGTACTTC

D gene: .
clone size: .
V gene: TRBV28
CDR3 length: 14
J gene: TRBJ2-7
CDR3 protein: CASSPLGNSYEQYF
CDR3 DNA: TGTGCCAGCAGCCCTCTCGGAAATTCCTACGAGCAGTACTTC

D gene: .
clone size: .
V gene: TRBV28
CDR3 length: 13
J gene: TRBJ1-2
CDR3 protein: CASSLIPIGGYTF
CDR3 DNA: TGTGCCAGCAGTTTAATTCCTATTGGTGGCTACACCTTC

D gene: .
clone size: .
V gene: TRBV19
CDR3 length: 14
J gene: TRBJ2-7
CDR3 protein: CASSPRDAAYEQYF
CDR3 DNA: TGTGCCAGTAGTCCCAGGGACGCAGCCTACGAGCAGTACTTC

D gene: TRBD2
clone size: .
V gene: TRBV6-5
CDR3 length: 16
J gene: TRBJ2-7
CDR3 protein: CASSYSISGGAGEQYF
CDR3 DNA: TGTGCCAGCAGTTACTCGATTAGCGGGGGGGCGGGAGAGCAGTACTTC

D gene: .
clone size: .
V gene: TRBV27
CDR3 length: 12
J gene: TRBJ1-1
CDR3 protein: CASSFTDSEAFF
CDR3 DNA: TGTGCCAGCAGTTTCACGGACAGCGAAGCTTTCTTT

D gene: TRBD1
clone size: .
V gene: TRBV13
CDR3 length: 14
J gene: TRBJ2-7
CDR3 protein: CASSLGPGTAEQYF
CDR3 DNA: TGTGCCAGCAGCTTAGGTCCCGGGACAGCCGAGCAGTACTTC